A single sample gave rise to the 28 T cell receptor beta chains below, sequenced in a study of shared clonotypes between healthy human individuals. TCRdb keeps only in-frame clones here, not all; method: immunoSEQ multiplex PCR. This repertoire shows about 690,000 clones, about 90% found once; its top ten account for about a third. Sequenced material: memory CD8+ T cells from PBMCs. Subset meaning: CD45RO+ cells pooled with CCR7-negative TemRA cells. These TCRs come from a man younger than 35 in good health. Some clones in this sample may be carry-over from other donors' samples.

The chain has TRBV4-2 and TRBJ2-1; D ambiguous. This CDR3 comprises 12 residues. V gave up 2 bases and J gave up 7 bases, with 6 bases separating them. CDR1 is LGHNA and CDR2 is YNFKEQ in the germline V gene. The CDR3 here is CASSQSQNEQFF. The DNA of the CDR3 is TGTGCCAGCAGCCAAAGTCAGAATGAGCAGTTCTTC.

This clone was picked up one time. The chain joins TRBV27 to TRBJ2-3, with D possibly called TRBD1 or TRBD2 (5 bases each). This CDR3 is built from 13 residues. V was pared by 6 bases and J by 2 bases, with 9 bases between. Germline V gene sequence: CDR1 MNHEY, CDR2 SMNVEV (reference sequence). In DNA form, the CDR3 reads TGTGCCAGCAGCTGGGGGTCCACAGATACGCAGTATTTT. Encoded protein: CASSWGSTDTQYF.

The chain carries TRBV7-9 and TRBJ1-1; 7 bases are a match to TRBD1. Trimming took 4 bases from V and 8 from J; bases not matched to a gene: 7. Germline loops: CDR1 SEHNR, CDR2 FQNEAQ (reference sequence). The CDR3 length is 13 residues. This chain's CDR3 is CASSSRTGPEAFF. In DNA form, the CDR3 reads TGTGCCAGCAGCTCTCGGACAGGCCCAGAAGCTTTCTTT.

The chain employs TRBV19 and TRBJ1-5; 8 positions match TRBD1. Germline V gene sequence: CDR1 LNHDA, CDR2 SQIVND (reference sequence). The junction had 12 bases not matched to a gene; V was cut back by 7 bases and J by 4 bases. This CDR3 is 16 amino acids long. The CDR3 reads CASTPLIGTGNQPQHF. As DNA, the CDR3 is TGTGCCAGTACTCCTCTAATAGGGACAGGAAATCAGCCCCAGCATTTT.

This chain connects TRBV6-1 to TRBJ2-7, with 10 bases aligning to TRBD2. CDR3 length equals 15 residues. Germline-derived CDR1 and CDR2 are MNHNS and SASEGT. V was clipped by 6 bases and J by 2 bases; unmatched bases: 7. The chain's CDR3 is CASSKTSGRPYEQYF. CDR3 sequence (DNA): TGTGCCAGCAGCAAGACTAGCGGGCGGCCCTACGAGCAGTACTTC.

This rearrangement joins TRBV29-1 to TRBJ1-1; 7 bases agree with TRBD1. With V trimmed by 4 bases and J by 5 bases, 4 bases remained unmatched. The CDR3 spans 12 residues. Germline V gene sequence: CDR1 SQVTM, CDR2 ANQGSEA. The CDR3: CSVGQGRTEAFF. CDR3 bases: TGCAGCGTTGGACAGGGTAGGACTGAAGCTTTCTTT.

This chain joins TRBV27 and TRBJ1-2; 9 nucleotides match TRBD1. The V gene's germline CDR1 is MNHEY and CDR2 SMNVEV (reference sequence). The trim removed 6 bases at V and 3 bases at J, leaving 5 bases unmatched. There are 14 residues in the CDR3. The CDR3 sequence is CASRDRGYHYGYTF. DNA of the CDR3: TGTGCCAGCAGGGACAGGGGCTACCACTATGGCTACACCTTC.

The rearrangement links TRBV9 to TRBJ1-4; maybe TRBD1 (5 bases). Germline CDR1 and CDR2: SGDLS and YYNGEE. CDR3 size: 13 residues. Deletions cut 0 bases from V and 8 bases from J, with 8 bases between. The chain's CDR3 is CASSVGRDEKLFF. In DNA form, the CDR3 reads TGTGCCAGCAGCGTAGGCAGGGACGAAAAACTGTTTTTT.

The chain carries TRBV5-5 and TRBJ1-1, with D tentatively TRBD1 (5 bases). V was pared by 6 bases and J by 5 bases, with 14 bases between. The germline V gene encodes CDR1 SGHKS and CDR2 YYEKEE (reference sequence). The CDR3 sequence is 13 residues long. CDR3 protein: CASMSGAFTEAFF. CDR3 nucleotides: TGTGCCAGCATGAGCGGGGCTTTTACTGAAGCTTTCTTT.

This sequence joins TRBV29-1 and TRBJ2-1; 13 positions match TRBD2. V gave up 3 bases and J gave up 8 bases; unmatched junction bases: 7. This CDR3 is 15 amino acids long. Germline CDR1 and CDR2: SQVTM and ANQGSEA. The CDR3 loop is CSVEGLAGPWDEQFF. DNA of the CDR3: TGCAGCGTTGAGGGACTAGCGGGACCTTGGGATGAGCAGTTCTTC.

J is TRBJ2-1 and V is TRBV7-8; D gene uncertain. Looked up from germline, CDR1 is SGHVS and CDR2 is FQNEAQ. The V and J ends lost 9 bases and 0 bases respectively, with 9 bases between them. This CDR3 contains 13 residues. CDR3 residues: CASGRSSYNEQFF. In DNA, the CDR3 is TGTGCCAGTGGTCGGAGCTCCTACAATGAGCAGTTCTTC.

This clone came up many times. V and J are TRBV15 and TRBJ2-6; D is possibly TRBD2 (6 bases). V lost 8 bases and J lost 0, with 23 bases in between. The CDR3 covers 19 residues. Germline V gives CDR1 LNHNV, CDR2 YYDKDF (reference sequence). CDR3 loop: CATQREREAPSSGANVLTF. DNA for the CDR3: TGTGCCACCCAACGTGAGAGGGAGGCTCCGTCCTCTGGGGCCAACGTCCTGACTTTC.

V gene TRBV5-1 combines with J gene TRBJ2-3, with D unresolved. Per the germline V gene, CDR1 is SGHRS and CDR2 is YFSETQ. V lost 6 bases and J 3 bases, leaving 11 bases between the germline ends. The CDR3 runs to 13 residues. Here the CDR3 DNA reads TGCGCCAGCACCACGGGTCTAACAGATACGCAGTATTTT. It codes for CASTTGLTDTQYF.

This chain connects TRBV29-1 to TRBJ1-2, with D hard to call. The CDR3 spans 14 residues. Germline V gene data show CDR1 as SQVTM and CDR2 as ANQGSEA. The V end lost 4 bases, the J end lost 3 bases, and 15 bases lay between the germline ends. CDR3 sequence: CSVGEPGNYYGYTF. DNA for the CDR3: TGCAGCGTTGGGGAACCGGGAAACTACTATGGCTACACCTTC. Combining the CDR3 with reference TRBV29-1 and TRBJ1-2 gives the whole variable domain SAVISQKPSRDICQRGTSLTIQCQVDSQVTMMFWYRQQPGQSLTLIATANQGSEATYESGFVIDKFPISRPNLTFSTLTVSNMSPEDSSIYLCSVGEPGNYYGYTFGSGTRLTVV.

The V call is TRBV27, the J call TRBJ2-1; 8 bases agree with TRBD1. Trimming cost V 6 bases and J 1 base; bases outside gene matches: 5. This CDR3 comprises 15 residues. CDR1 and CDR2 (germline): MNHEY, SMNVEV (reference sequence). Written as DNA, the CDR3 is TGTGCCAGCAGACAGGGGGTAGGGTCCTACAATGAGCAGTTCTTC. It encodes CASRQGVGSYNEQFF.

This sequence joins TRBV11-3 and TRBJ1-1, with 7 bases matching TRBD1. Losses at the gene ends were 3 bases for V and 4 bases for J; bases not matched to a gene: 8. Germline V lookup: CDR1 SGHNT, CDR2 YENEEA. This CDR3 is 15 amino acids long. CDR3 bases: TGTGCCAGCAGCTTTACAGGGGCCTGGGGCACTGAAGCTTTCTTT. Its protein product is CASSFTGAWGTEAFF.

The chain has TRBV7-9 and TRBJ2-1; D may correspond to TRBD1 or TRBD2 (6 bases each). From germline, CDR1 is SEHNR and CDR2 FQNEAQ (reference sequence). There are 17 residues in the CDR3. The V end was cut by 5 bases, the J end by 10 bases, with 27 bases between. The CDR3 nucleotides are TGTGCCAGCAGCAACAACATCGGGGGCCTTAGTGGCAACGAGCAGTTCTTC. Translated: CASSNNIGGLSGNEQFF.

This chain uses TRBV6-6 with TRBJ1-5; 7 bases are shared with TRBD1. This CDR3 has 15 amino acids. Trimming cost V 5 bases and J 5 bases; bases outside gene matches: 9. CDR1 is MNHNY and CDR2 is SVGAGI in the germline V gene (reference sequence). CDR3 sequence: CASSNRGLGYQPQHF. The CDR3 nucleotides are TGTGCCAGCAGTAACAGGGGCCTTGGATATCAGCCCCAGCATTTT.

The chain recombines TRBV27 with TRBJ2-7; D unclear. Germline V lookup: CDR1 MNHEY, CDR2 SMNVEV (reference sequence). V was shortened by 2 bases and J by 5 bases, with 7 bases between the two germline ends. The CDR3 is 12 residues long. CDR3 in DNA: TGTGCCAGCAGTTTACTCCTAAACGAGCAGTACTTC. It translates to CASSLLLNEQYF.

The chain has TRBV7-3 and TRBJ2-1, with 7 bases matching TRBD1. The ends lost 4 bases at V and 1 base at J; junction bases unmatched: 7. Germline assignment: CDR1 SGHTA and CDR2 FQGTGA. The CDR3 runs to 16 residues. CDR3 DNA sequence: TGTGCCAGCAGCTACCGCCGGACAGGTTCCTACAATGAGCAGTTCTTC. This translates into CASSYRRTGSYNEQFF.

CDR3 amino acids: CSVTSSYNEQFF. The CDR3 region has the DNA TGCAGCGTTACCAGCTCCTACAATGAGCAGTTCTTC. V is TRBV29-1 and J is TRBJ2-1, with unresolved D. V was trimmed by 5 bases and J by 0 bases, leaving 5 bases between them. CDR1 and CDR2 from the germline V gene are SQVTM and ANQGSEA. This CDR3 comprises 12 residues.

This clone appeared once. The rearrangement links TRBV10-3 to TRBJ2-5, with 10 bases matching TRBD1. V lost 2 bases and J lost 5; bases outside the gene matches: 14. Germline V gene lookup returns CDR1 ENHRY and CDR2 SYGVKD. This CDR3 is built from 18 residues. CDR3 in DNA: TGTGCCATCAGTGAGACCCGTGACAGGGGGCGATTTGTGGAGACCCAGTACTTC. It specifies CAISETRDRGRFVETQYF.

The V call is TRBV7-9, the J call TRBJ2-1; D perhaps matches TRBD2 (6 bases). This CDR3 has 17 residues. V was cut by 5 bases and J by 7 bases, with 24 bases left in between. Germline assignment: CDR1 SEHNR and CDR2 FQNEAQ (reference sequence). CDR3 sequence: CASSVTPWGGPSNEQFF. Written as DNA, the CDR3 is TGTGCCAGCAGCGTAACCCCCTGGGGAGGCCCCTCGAATGAGCAGTTCTTC.

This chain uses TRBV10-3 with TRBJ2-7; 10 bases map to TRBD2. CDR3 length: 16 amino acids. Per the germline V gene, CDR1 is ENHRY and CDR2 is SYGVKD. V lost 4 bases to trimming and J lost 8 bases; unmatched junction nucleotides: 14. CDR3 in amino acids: CAISGGTSVREGKQYF. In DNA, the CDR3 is TGTGCCATCAGTGGTGGGACTAGCGTCCGGGAAGGGAAGCAGTACTTC.

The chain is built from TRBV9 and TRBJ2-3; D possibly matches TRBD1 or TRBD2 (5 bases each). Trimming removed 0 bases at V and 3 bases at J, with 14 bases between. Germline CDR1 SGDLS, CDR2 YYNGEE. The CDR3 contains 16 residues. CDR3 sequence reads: CASSVATAWGTDTQYF. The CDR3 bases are TGTGCCAGCAGCGTAGCTACGGCCTGGGGGACAGATACGCAGTATTTT. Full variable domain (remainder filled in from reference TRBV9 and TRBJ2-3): DSGVTQTPKHLITATGQRVTLRCSPRSGDLSVYWYQQSLDQGLQFLIQYYNGEERAKGNILERFSAQQFPDLHSELNLSSLELGDSALYFCASSVATAWGTDTQYFGPGTRLTVL.

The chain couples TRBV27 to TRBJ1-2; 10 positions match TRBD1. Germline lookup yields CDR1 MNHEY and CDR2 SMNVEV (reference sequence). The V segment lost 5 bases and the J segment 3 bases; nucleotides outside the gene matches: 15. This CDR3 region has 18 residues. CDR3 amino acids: CASSPRQGAVPSYYGYTF. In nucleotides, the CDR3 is TGTGCCAGCAGTCCTCGACAGGGGGCCGTACCAAGCTACTATGGCTACACCTTC.

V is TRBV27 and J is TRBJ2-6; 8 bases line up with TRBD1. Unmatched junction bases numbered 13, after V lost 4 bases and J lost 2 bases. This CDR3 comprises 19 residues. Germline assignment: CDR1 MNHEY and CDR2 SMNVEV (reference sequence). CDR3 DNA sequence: TGTGCCAGCAGTTCGCCCCGGACAGGGACTCCTGCTGGGGCCAACGTCCTGACTTTC. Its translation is CASSSPRTGTPAGANVLTF.

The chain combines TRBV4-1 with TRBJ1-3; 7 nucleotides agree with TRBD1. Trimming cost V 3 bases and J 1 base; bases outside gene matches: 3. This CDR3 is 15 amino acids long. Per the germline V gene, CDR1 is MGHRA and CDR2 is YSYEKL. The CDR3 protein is CASSQARGSGNTIYF. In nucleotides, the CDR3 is TGCGCCAGCAGCCAGGCCAGGGGGTCTGGAAACACCATATATTTT.